This T cell receptor beta chain was sequenced in a study of cytomegalovirus exposure and HLA in healthy donors. Background on the study: A data release that came early held some 84 million unique TCRs from HLA-typed donors. Overall study findings and caveats: Testing in vitro showed three CMV-associated chains specific for CMV antigens. Per a prior analysis, the majority of TCR beta V segments were productive roughly 87% or roughly 30% of the time.

This PCR relied on a set of 60 Vbeta primers and 13 Jbeta primers. Sequencing was performed with immunoSEQ multiplex PCR; in TCRdb, only in-frame clones are kept and a portion is missing. The sample contains about 210,000 clones, roughly three quarters of which appear only once. The germline gives CDR1 SEHNR, CDR2 FQNEAQ (reference sequence). The V gene end was trimmed by 2 bases and the J gene end by 4 bases; junction bases not matched to a gene: 14. This CDR3 region has 18 residues. With regard to this clone: Its specificity is not known.

This TCR was sampled from a male donor in good health and CMV-seropositive. The material sequenced was PBMCs. The chain joins TRBV7-9 to TRBJ1-1; 9 nucleotides match TRBD1. The CDR3 coding sequence is TGTGCCAGCAGCTTACTGGTGAAACAGGGGGCGAAGAGCACTGAAGCTTTCTTT. Protein sequence: CASSLLVKQGAKSTEAFF.